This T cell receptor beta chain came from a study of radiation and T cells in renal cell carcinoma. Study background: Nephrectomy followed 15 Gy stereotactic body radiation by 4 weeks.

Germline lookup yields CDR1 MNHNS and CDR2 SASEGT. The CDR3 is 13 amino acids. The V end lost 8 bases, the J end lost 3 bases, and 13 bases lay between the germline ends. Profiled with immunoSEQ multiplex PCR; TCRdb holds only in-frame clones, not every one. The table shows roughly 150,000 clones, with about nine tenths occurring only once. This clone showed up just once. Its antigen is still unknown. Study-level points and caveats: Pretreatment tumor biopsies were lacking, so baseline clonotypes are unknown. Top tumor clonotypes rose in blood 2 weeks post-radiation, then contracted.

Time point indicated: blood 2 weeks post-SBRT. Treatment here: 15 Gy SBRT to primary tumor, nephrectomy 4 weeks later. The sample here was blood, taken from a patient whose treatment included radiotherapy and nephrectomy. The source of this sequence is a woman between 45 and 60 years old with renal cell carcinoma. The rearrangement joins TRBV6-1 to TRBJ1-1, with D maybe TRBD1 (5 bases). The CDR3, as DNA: TGTGCCAGCCGACAGTACGGGGACACTGAAGCTTTCTTT. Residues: CASRQYGDTEAFF.